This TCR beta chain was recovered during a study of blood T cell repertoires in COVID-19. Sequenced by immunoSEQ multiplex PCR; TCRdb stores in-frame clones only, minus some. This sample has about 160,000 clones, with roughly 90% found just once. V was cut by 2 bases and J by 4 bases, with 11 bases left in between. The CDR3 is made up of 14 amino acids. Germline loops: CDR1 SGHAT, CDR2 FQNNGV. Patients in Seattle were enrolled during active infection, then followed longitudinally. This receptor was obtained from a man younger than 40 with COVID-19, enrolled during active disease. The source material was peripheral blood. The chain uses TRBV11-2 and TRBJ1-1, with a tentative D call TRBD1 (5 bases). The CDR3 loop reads CASSLQGGSTEAFF. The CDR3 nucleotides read TGTGCCAGCAGCTTACAGGGAGGGAGCACTGAAGCTTTCTTT. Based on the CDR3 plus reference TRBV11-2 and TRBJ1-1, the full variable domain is EAGVAQSPRYKIIEKRQSVAFWCNPISGHATLYWYQQILGQGPKLLIQFQNNGVVDDSQLPKDRFSAERLKGVDSTLKIQPAKLEDSAVYLCASSLQGGSTEAFFGQGTRLTVV.